These 13 T cell receptor beta chains were all obtained from the same sample, sequenced in a study of immune characterization of retroperitoneal liposarcoma. TCRdb re-called the PCR reads through MiXCR, storing one row per CDR3 protein. The data hold more than 9,000 distinct CDR3 sequences, with about a quarter observed a single time. The sample taken for sequencing was tumor tissue. These receptors were obtained from a female donor with retroperitoneal liposarcoma.

This clonotype occurred a few times. V gene TRBV6-4 combines with J gene TRBJ2-1; no reliable D call. Trimming pared 2 bases from V and 2 bases from J, leaving 10 bases between. The V gene's germline CDR1 is MRHNA and CDR2 SNTAGT. The length of the CDR3 is 15 residues. In nucleotides, the CDR3 is TGTGCCAGCAGTGACCCGTACAGTGCCTACAATGAGCAGTTCTTC. It specifies CASSDPYSAYNEQFF.

This clonotype was seen a few times. This chain links TRBV6-1 with TRBJ2-1; D unclear. The CDR3 runs 12 residues. V lost 3 bases to trimming and J lost 7 bases, with 7 bases between them. Per the germline V gene, CDR1 is MNHNS and CDR2 is SASEGT. The CDR3 coding sequence is TGTGCCAGCAGTGAGTTGGGGAATGAGCAGTTCTTC. This translates into CASSELGNEQFF.

This clonotype has a count of ten or more. The DNA for the CDR3 is TGTGCCAGCAGTCGTGCAAGGGGGGGGACCCAGTACTTC. It is translated as CASSRARGGTQYF. This chain links TRBV12-3 or TRBV12-4 with TRBJ2-5; TRBD2 might be the D (7 bases). Trimming pared 5 bases from V and 7 bases from J, leaving 14 bases between. This CDR3 has 13 residues.

The chain is built from TRBV5-3 and TRBJ1-2; D ambiguous. TRBV5-3 is an open reading frame, and its role is uncertain. The V end lost 8 bases, the J end lost 4 bases, and 24 bases lay between the germline ends. The CDR3 is made up of 16 amino acids. The CDR3 nucleotides read TGTGCCAGCAGCCCGCGAGGGCCGACCGGGTCCTATGGCTACACCTTC. It specifies CASSPRGPTGSYGYTF.

This clonotype came up many times. The rearrangement joins TRBV12-3 or TRBV12-4 to TRBJ2-1; D may be TRBD2 (6 bases). The tail of the sequence fits TRBJ2-7 better, so the J call may be wrong. The CDR3 runs 14 residues. The CDR3, as DNA: TGTGCCAGCAGTTTTTTAGCGGAGTACAATGAGCAGTACTTC. Translated, it gives CASSFLAEYNEQYF.

By sample share, this clonotype is medium-sized (0.01 to 0.1%). The rearrangement joins TRBV6-1 to TRBJ2-1, with 11 nucleotides matching TRBD2. Germline V gives CDR1 MNHNS, CDR2 SASEGT. The J segment lost 10 bases and the V segment lost 6 bases, leaving 11 bases of the junction unmatched. The CDR3 sequence is 15 residues long. The CDR3 DNA follows: TGTGCCAGCAGGGTTACTAGCGGGAGTGGGTACGAGCAGTTCTTC. Protein sequence: CASRVTSGSGYEQFF.

V gene TRBV6-1 combines with J gene TRBJ2-1; 8 bases are a match to TRBD2. The germline V gene has CDR1 MNHNS and CDR2 SASEGT. J gave up 4 bases and V 6 bases, and 8 bases lay outside the gene matches. CDR3 length: 15 amino acids. CDR3 loop: CASRPGTRSYNEQFF. CDR3 DNA sequence: TGTGCCAGCAGACCCGGGACTAGGAGTTACAATGAGCAGTTCTTC.

This clonotype is termed large. The gene calls are TRBV7-2 and TRBJ2-5; tentatively, D is TRBD2 (6 bases). V gave up 7 bases and J gave up 1 base, with 16 bases separating them. The CDR3 is 15 amino acids. Germline assignment: CDR1 SGHTA and CDR2 FQGNSA. The CDR3 loop is CASTTSRDSQETQYF. CDR3 DNA: TGTGCCAGCACCACTTCGCGGGACTCCCAAGAGACCCAGTACTTC.

This clonotype is medium-sized by share. The chain carries TRBV10-3 and TRBJ2-3; 9 bases fit TRBD2. This CDR3 has 13 residues. CDR1 ENHRY and CDR2 SYGVKD come from the germline V gene. V shed 10 bases, J shed 3 bases, and the junction held 5 bases outside the gene matches. DNA for the CDR3: TGTGCCACCAAAGGACTAGCGACAGATACGCAGTATTTT. This encodes CATKGLATDTQYF.

The sample holds many counts of this clonotype. J is TRBJ2-1 and V is TRBV7-6, with 12 bases matching TRBD1. The trim removed 3 bases at V and 9 bases at J, leaving 9 bases unmatched. The CDR3 runs 16 residues. In germline, CDR1 is SGHVS, CDR2 FNYEAQ. DNA of the CDR3: TGTGCCAGCAGCTTGGAACCGGGACAGGGGGCTTTTGAGCAGTTCTTC. This codes for CASSLEPGQGAFEQFF. The complete variable domain, with remaining parts taken from reference TRBV7-6 and TRBJ2-1, reads GAGVSQSPRYKVTKRGQDVALRCDPISGHVSLYWYRQALGQGPEFLTYFNYEAQQDKSGLPNDRFSAERPEGSISTLTIQRTEQRDSAMYRCASSLEPGQGAFEQFFGPGTRLTVL.

This clonotype was detected once. V is TRBV6-1 and J is TRBJ1-1; no clear D. The CDR3 has 12 residues. Trimming left V 3 bases short and J 5 bases short, with 7 bases between. CDR1 is MNHNS and CDR2 is SASEGT in the germline V gene. The CDR3 region is CASSEGRTEAFF. The CDR3 nucleotides are TGTGCCAGCAGTGAGGGGAGGACTGAAGCTTTCTTT.

The rearrangement joins TRBV6-1 to TRBJ2-3; 9 positions agree with TRBD2. Germline CDR1 MNHNS, CDR2 SASEGT. The CDR3 has 14 residues. J lost 2 bases, V lost 10 bases, and 7 bases had no gene match. The CDR3 is CAIAGVPVTDTQYF. The CDR3 DNA is TGTGCCATAGCGGGGGTCCCCGTCACAGATACGCAGTATTTT.

By sample fraction, this clonotype is medium-sized. J is TRBJ2-1 and V is TRBV6-1, with TRBD2 identical over 12 bases. The DNA end is a closer match to TRBJ2-7, so the J assignment may be wrong. CDR1 MNHNS and CDR2 SASEGT come from the germline V gene. The CDR3 is made up of 15 amino acids. CDR3 DNA sequence: TGTGCCAGCAGTGGACTAGCGGGAGCCTACAATGAGCAGTACTTC. Translating it yields CASSGLAGAYNEQYF.